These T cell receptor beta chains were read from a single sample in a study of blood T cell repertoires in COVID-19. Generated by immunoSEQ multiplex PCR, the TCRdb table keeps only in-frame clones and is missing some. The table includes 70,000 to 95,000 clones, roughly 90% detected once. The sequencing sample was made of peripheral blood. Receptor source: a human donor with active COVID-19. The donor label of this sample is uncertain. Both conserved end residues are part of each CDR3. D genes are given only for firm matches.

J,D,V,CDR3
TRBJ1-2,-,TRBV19,CASNSREDGYTF
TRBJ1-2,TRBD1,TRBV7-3,CASSKTQGRGYTF
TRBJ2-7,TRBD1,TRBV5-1,CASSFTGGRDTYEQYF
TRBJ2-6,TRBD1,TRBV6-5,CASKNTGVGANVLTF
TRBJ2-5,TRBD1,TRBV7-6,CASSLPGQETQYF
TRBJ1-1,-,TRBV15,CATSRESHTEAFF
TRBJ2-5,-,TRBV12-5,CASGLVRFTHQETQYF
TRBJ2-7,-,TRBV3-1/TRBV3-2,CASTSRLGQLYEQYF
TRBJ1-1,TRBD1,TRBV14,CASSLGQGVTEAFF
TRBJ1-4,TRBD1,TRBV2,CAGTGQGREKLFF
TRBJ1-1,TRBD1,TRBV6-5,CASWTTGQGQEAFF
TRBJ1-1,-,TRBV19,CASSSGTLYTEAFF
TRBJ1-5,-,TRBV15,CATSRESRVSNQPQHF
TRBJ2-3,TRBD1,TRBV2,CASSVAGGAADTQYF
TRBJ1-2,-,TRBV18,CASSPPAVNYGYTF
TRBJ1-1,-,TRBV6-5,CASSYGPGTEAFF
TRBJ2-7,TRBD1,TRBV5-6,CASSRDSKQYF
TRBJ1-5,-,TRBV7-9,CASSPRTSFEPQHF
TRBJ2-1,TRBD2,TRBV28,CASSSPPGGAYNEQFF
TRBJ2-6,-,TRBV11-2,CASSSWALSGANVLTF
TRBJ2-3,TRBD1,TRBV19,CASSIGTGPTDTQYF
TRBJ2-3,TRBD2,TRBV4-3,CASSRTTSGPSTDTQYF
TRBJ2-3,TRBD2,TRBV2,CASSLAGGPTDTQYF
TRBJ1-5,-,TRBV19,CASSIFGRGPNQPQHF
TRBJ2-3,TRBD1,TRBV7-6,CASSLGTGTGADTQYF
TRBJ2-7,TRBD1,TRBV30,CAWGQALYEQYF
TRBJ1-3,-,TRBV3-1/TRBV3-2,CASSQGAGYGNTIYF
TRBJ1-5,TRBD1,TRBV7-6,CASSQEDRDNQPQHF
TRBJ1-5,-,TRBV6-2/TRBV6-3,CASSVTQGQPQHF
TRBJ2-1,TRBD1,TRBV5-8,CASSPTWDRKNEQFF
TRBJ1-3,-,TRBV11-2,CASSLGVTIYF
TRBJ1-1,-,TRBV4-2,CASSVLGSSGGVNTEAFF
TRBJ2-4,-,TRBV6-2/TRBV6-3,CASSLPTGLGNIQYF
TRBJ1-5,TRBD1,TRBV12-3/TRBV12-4,CASSPGGGQAHF
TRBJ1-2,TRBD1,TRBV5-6,CASSFRDRGAWGYTF
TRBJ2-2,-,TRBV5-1,CASSWGELGTGELFF
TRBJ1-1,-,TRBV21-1,CASSKRCKSGMNTEAFF
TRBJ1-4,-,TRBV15,CATSRDPQGPGGEKLFF
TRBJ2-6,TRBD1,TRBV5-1,CASSLHRQGGYSGANVLTF
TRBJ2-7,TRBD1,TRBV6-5,CASSYQEQGAYEQYF
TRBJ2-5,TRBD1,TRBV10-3,CAIRGDRGQETQYF
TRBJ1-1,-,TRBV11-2,CASSLGAGTEAFF
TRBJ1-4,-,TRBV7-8,CASSFSGGGANEKLFF
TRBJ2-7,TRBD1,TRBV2,CASSAGTGAYEQYF
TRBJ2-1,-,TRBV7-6,CASSLGAAPGEQFF
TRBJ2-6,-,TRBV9,CASSDHRSRSEGANVLTF
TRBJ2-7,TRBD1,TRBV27,CASTLPSGQGRYEQYF
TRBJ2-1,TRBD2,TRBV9,CASSVNSGGAYEQFF
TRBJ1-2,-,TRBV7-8,CASSLGLRAGYTF
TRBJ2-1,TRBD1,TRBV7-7,CASSLDPGQTYNEQFF
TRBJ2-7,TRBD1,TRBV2,CAGGTGVVYEQYF
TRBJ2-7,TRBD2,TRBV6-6,CASSWSGGPYEQYF
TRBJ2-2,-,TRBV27,CASSFGGQPSFGELFF
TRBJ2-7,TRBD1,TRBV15,CATSSIQGMSSYEQYF
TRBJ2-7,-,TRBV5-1,CASSPGGSVHQNF
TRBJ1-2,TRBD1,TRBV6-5,CASKNTYSGGSSYTF
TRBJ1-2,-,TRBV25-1,CAIPDRYYGYTF
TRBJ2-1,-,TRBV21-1,CASSKAVFGRDRGLGNEQFF
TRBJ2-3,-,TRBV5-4,CASSPPTKTGTDTQYF
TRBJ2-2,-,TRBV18,CASSPGRGVTGELFF